The present TCR beta chain was sequenced within a study of cytomegalovirus exposure and HLA in healthy donors. CDR3 length: 14 residues. Germline V CDR1 and CDR2: MGHDK, SYGVNS. The V end lost 6 bases, the J end lost 0 bases, and 6 bases lay between the germline ends. Both 60 Vbeta primers and 13 Jbeta primers went into the PCR. The protocol was immunoSEQ multiplex PCR, while the TCRdb copy is restricted to in-frame clones and leaves out a portion. The sample has about 150,000 clones, about four fifths seen once; the top ten hold nearly 2.5%. The genes are TRBV25-1 and TRBJ2-6; D is uncertain. The TCR sequence derives from a male donor in good health and CMV-seronegative. Sequencing input: PBMCs. CDR3 protein: CASRPSSGANVLTF. DNA for the CDR3: TGTGCCAGCAGACCCAGCTCTGGGGCCAACGTCCTGACTTTC.